Listed below are T cell receptor beta chains from one sample, sequenced in a study of cytomegalovirus exposure and HLA in healthy donors. Assay used: immunoSEQ multiplex PCR; TCRdb lists only in-frame clones, some missing. This sample yields 150,000 to 170,000 clones, of which 65% to 80% are seen a single time; under 4.5% belongs to the top ten. The sample was PBMCs. The receptors derive from a woman in her thirties or forties in good health and CMV-seronegative. Each CDR3 is given with its conserved first and last residue. The order of the fields is clone size, J gene, V gene, D gene, CDR3 DNA, CDR3 protein. A D gene is named only where the DNA matches it firmly. Only some rows state a clone size, as once, few, many or a class for expanded clones.

abundance: .; j_gene: TRBJ1-5; v_gene: TRBV2; d_gene: TRBD1; CDR3nt: TGTGCCAGCAGGGAGGACAGGGGAGACAATCAGCCCCAGCATTTT; CDR3aa: CASREDRGDNQPQHF
abundance: .; j_gene: TRBJ2-5; v_gene: TRBV6-1; d_gene: .; CDR3nt: TGTGCCAGCAGACGAAAAATGATAGAAGAGACCCAGTACTTC; CDR3aa: CASRRKMIEETQYF
abundance: once; j_gene: TRBJ2-4; v_gene: TRBV20-1; d_gene: .; CDR3nt: TGCAGTGCTGGAGATCTAGACATTCAGTACTTC; CDR3aa: CSAGDLDIQYF
abundance: .; j_gene: TRBJ1-1; v_gene: TRBV5-1; d_gene: TRBD1; CDR3nt: TGCGCCAGCACCCCGGACAGGTTGAACACTGAAGCTTTCTTT; CDR3aa: CASTPDRLNTEAFF
abundance: .; j_gene: TRBJ2-7; v_gene: TRBV11-2; d_gene: .; CDR3nt: TGTGCCAGCAGCTTAGATCTAGGGGGCTACGAGCAGTACTTC; CDR3aa: CASSLDLGGYEQYF
abundance: .; j_gene: TRBJ1-5; v_gene: TRBV27; d_gene: .; CDR3nt: TGTGCCAGCAGCCCCAGACAAATTAGCAATCAGCCCCAGCATTTT; CDR3aa: CASSPRQISNQPQHF
abundance: .; j_gene: TRBJ1-2; v_gene: TRBV4-2; d_gene: .; CDR3nt: TGTGCCAGCAGCCAAGATGCGGGGCAGAACTATGGCTACACCTTC; CDR3aa: CASSQDAGQNYGYTF
abundance: .; j_gene: TRBJ2-1; v_gene: TRBV6-4; d_gene: .; CDR3nt: TGTGCCAGCAGTGACCCACACTTAAGTGGCGGGGTTAGTGCGGAGCAGTTCTTC; CDR3aa: CASSDPHLSGGVSAEQFF
abundance: .; j_gene: TRBJ2-7; v_gene: TRBV29-1; d_gene: TRBD2; CDR3nt: TGCAGCGTTGGGACTAGCGGTTACGAGCAGTACTTC; CDR3aa: CSVGTSGYEQYF
abundance: .; j_gene: TRBJ2-1; v_gene: TRBV6-1; d_gene: .; CDR3nt: TGTGCCAGCTATGAGTGGGGCCCCGGCTACAATGAGCAGTTCTTC; CDR3aa: CASYEWGPGYNEQFF
abundance: .; j_gene: TRBJ1-1; v_gene: TRBV2; d_gene: .; CDR3nt: TGTGCCAGCAGTACACAGGGGAACACTGAAGCTTTCTTT; CDR3aa: CASSTQGNTEAFF
abundance: once; j_gene: TRBJ2-7; v_gene: TRBV4-1; d_gene: TRBD1; CDR3nt: TGCGCCAGCAGCCCCACGGGACAGGGAAATTACGAGCAGTACTTC; CDR3aa: CASSPTGQGNYEQYF
abundance: .; j_gene: TRBJ2-1; v_gene: TRBV12-5; d_gene: .; CDR3nt: TGTGCTAGTGGTCCTGACTCCAATGAGCAGTTCTTC; CDR3aa: CASGPDSNEQFF
abundance: .; j_gene: TRBJ2-7; v_gene: TRBV6-5; d_gene: TRBD1; CDR3nt: TGTGCCAGCAGTCACCTTTCGGGACAGATGGGCGAGCAGTACTTC; CDR3aa: CASSHLSGQMGEQYF
abundance: .; j_gene: TRBJ2-2; v_gene: TRBV6-5; d_gene: .; CDR3nt: TGTGCCAGCAGTTACGGGAGCGGAGCTAACACCGGGGAGCTGTTTTTT; CDR3aa: CASSYGSGANTGELFF